This T cell receptor beta chain originates from a study of T cell repertoires in cytomegalovirus infection. Study context: Through public TCR beta signatures, both CMV infection and matching HLA type were indicated.

Turning to this clonotype: The antigen remains unidentified.

TCRdb re-derived calls from the reads in MiXCR, one entry per CDR3 protein. The table has hundreds of thousands of distinct CDR3 sequences, approximately 24% seen once. The CDR3 spans 14 residues. The J segment lost 2 bases and the V segment lost 10 bases, leaving 6 bases of the junction unmatched. Findings and caveats of the study: Totalled public TCR beta family frequency picked out people who carried CMV plus the relevant HLA. HLA-C-restricted CMV-specific TCR beta clonotypes were dominant in the ex vivo response.

The source is a human donor in good health (CMV status not recorded). Some clones in this sample may be carry-over from other donors' samples. This chain joins TRBV12-3 or TRBV12-4 and TRBJ1-5; 9 bases fit TRBD1. Sequenced sample: CD8+ T cells from PBMCs. This CDR3 reads CANRTGEGNQPQHF. The CDR3, as DNA: TGTGCCAACAGGACAGGGGAGGGCAATCAGCCCCAGCATTTT.